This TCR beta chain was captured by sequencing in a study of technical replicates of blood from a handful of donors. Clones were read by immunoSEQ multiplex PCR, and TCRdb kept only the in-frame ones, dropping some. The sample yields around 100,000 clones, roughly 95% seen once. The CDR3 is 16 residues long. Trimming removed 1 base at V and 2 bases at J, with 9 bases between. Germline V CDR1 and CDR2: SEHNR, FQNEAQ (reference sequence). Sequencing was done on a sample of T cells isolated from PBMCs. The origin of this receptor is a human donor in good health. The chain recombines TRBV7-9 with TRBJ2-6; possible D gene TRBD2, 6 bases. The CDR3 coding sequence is TGTGCCAGCAGCTTAGTTTCGGGGGCTGGGGCCAACGTCCTGACTTTC. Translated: CASSLVSGAGANVLTF. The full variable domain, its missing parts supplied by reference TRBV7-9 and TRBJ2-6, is DTGVSQNPRHKITKRGQNVTFRCDPISEHNRLYWYRQTLGQGPEFLTYFQNEAQLEKSRLLSDRFSAERPKGSFSTLEIQRTEQGDSAMYLCASSLVSGAGANVLTFGAGSRLTVL.